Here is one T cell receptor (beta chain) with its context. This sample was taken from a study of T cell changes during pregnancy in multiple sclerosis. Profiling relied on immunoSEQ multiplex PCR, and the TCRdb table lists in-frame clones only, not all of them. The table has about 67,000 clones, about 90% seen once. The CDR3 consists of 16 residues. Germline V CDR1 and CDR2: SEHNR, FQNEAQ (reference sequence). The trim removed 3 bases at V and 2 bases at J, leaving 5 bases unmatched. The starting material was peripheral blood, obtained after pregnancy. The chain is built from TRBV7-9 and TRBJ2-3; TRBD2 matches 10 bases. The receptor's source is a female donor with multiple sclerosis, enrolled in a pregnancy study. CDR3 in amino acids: CASSFGLAAITDTQYF. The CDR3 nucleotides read TGTGCCAGCAGCTTCGGACTAGCGGCGATCACAGATACGCAGTATTTT.